The 12 T cell receptor beta chains in this list originate from one sample, sequenced in a study of OX40 agonist ivuxolimab in advanced cancers. This table comes from immunoSEQ multiplex PCR, and its TCRdb copy is limited to in-frame clones, with some not included. The sample lists around 140,000 clones, 90% seen once, with roughly 1.1% in the top ten. The input for sequencing was CD4+ or CD8+ T cells sorted from blood, taken in a trial of the OX40 agonist ivuxolimab. The receptors originated from an adult with an advanced solid tumor such as melanoma, head and neck, liver or kidney cancer.

This clone was recorded only once. The V call is TRBV18, the J call TRBJ2-7, with 16 bases matching TRBD2. CDR3 length: 18 residues. V lost 0 bases and J lost 5; bases outside the gene matches: 7. Looked up from germline, CDR1 is KGHSH and CDR2 is LQKENI. CDR3 in amino acids: CASSPPGLAGGPTHEQYF. The CDR3, as DNA: TGTGCCAGCTCACCACCGGGACTAGCGGGAGGGCCTACCCACGAGCAGTACTTC.

Points on this clone: Other DNA sequences in this sample translate to the same CDR3. This chain uses TRBV30 with TRBJ2-5; D gene uncertain. Between the trimmed V and J ends, which lost 0 bases and 1 base, there was a span of 0 bases. This CDR3 comprises 11 residues. The V gene's germline CDR1 is GTSNPN and CDR2 SVGIG (reference sequence). In DNA form, the CDR3 reads TGTGCCTGGAGTGTCCAAGAGACCCAGTACTTC. Residues: CAWSVQETQYF.

This chain connects TRBV7-2 to TRBJ2-5; D is unclear. CDR1 and CDR2 (germline): SGHTA, FQGNSA. V lost 4 bases, J lost 11 bases, and 20 bases lay in between. The CDR3 sequence is 14 residues long. CDR3 region: CASSSLRESLEQYF. The CDR3 DNA reads as TGTGCCAGCAGCTCTTTGAGAGAGTCCCTGGAGCAGTACTTC. Based on the CDR3 plus reference TRBV7-2 and TRBJ2-5, the full variable domain is GAGVSQSPSNKVTEKGKDVELRCDPISGHTALYWYRQSLGQGLEFLIYFQGNSAPDKSGLPSDRFSAERTGGSVSTLTIQRTQQEDSAVYLCASSSLRESLEQYFGPGTRLLVL.

V and J are TRBV11-3 and TRBJ2-2; 9 positions match TRBD1. The germline V gene has CDR1 SGHNT and CDR2 YENEEA. The CDR3 has 18 amino acids. The junction had 8 bases not matched to a gene; V was cut back by 1 base and J by 2 bases. The DNA for the CDR3 is TGTGCCAGCAGCTTAGGAGGGGGACAGGGCGAAAACACCGGGGAGCTGTTTTTT. Protein sequence: CASSLGGGQGENTGELFF.

The genes are TRBV5-1 and TRBJ2-1, with TRBD2 identical over 10 bases. Germline CDR1 SGHRS, CDR2 YFSETQ. The CDR3 runs 16 residues. V shed 3 bases and J 6 bases; nucleotides not matched to a gene: 9. The CDR3 loop reads CASSSPTGLASNEQFF. The CDR3 DNA is TGCGCCAGCAGCTCTCCTACGGGACTAGCGAGCAATGAGCAGTTCTTC. The whole variable domain, remainder taken from reference TRBV5-1 and TRBJ2-1, is KAGVTQTPRYLIKTRGQQVTLSCSPISGHRSVSWYQQTPGQGLQFLFEYFSETQRNKGNFPGRFSGRQFSNSRSEMNVSTLELGDSALYLCASSSPTGLASNEQFFGPGTRLTVL.

J is TRBJ1-1 and V is TRBV14, with D tentatively TRBD1 (6 bases). The germline V gene encodes CDR1 SGHDN and CDR2 FVKESK. The CDR3 runs to 16 residues. V lost 4 bases and J lost 7, with 22 bases in between. CDR3 DNA sequence: TGTGCCAGCAGCCCCCTTGGGGGGCAGGGAAGGTTTGAAGCTTTCTTT. Protein product: CASSPLGGQGRFEAFF. The variable domain in full, with the rest retrieved from reference TRBV14 and TRBJ1-1, is EAGVTQFPSHSVIEKGQTVTLRCDPISGHDNLYWYRRVMGKEIKFLLHFVKESKQDESGMPNNRFLAERTGGTYSTLKVQPAELEDSGVYFCASSPLGGQGRFEAFFGQGTRLTVV.

The V call is TRBV5-1, the J call TRBJ2-2; TRBD2 agrees at 9 bases. The germline CDR1 and CDR2 sequences are SGHRS and YFSETQ. J lost 4 bases, V lost 3 bases, and 10 bases had no gene match. CDR3 length: 17 amino acids. The CDR3 sequence is CASSWSVAGGSTGELFF. DNA of the CDR3: TGCGCCAGCAGCTGGTCCGTGGCGGGAGGGTCCACCGGGGAGCTGTTTTTT.

CDR3 bases: TGTGCCAGCAGCCCGGGAGGGGGACACCAAGGAAACTATGGCTACACCTTC. This encodes CASSPGGGHQGNYGYTF. The chain carries TRBV14 and TRBJ1-2, with a weak D call TRBD1 (6 bases). Germline CDR1 SGHDN, CDR2 FVKESK. Trimming pared 4 bases from V and 2 bases from J, leaving 20 bases between. This CDR3 is 17 amino acids long.

This clone was seen a single time. The chain is built from TRBV5-1 and TRBJ2-5; D gene uncertain. Germline values: CDR1 SGHRS, CDR2 YFSETQ. Deletions cut 4 bases from V and 5 bases from J, with 12 bases between. The length of the CDR3 is 13 residues. The CDR3: CASSVDLRETQYF. CDR3 nucleotides: TGCGCCAGCAGCGTTGACCTAAGGGAGACCCAGTACTTC.

The J gene is TRBJ2-2, the V gene TRBV10-3; D is ambiguous. The ends were cut back, 6 bases at V and 6 bases at J, with 5 bases in the middle. CDR1 and CDR2 (germline): ENHRY, SYGVKD. The CDR3 sequence is 11 residues long. The CDR3 reads CAIRDSGELFF. The CDR3, as DNA: TGTGCCATCAGAGACTCCGGGGAGCTGTTTTTT.

This chain links TRBV29-1 with TRBJ1-1; perhaps TRBD1 as D (6 bases). The CDR3 is 13 residues long. The V and J ends lost 7 bases and 5 bases respectively, with 17 bases between them. CDR1 is SQVTM and CDR2 is ANQGSEA in the germline V gene. The CDR3 protein is CSAETTGITEAFF. The CDR3 bases are TGCAGCGCCGAAACAACAGGGATAACTGAAGCTTTCTTT.

The chain couples TRBV29-1 to TRBJ1-5; 7 positions match TRBD1. The CDR3 length is 13 residues. The ends lost 6 bases at V and 4 bases at J; junction bases unmatched: 6. Germline CDR1 reads SQVTM; CDR2 reads ANQGSEA. The CDR3 here is CSVGTEGNQPQHF. The CDR3 nucleotides are TGCAGCGTGGGGACAGAGGGTAATCAGCCCCAGCATTTT.